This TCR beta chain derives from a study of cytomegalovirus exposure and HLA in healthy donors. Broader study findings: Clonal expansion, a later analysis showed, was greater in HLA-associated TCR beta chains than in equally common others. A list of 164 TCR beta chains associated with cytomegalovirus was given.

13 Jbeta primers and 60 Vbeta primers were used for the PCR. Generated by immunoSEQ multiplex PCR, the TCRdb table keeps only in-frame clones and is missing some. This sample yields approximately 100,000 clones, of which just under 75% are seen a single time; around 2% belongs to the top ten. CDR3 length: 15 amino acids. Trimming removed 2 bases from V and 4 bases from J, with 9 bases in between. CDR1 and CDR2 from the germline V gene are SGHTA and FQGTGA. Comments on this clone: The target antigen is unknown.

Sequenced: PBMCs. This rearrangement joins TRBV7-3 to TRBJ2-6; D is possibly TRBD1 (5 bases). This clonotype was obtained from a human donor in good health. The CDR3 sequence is CASSLGALGANVLTF. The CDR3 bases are TGTGCCAGCAGCTTAGGGGCCCTGGGGGCCAACGTCCTGACTTTC.